This T cell receptor (beta chain) derives from a study of T cell changes during pregnancy in multiple sclerosis. The CDR3 spans 18 residues. Germline CDR1 is SGHRS and CDR2 is YFSETQ. J was trimmed by 5 bases and V by 4 bases; bases with no gene match: 20. Some clones are missing from TCRdb's copy, which holds only in-frame ones; the method was immunoSEQ multiplex PCR. The sample records about 8,500 clones, 87% being singletons. The sequence was collected from a female donor in good health, enrolled as a control in a pregnancy study. The chain joins TRBV5-1 to TRBJ2-5; 7 bases fit TRBD2. Material: CD8+ T cells from peripheral blood mononuclear cells, obtained in the first trimester of pregnancy. The CDR3 bases are TGCGCCAGCAGCCTAACATATAGGGACTACCCGGGGGGTGAGACCCAGTACTTC. Protein: CASSLTYRDYPGGETQYF.